These 15 T cell receptor beta chains were sequenced from one sample in a study of T cells after yellow fever vaccination. TCRdb reanalysed the 5' RACE reads using MiXCR and keeps one entry per CDR3 protein. The table records under 600,000 distinct CDR3 sequences, roughly a fifth of them present only once. Sequencing was performed on PBMCs, taken more than 20 days after the first yellow fever vaccination. The receptors come from a man aged 18 to 29 who received the YFV17D yellow fever vaccine.

The sample holds a few counts of this clonotype. The chain recombines TRBV20-1 with TRBJ2-5; 13 bases map to TRBD2. The CDR3 consists of 15 residues. V was clipped by 2 bases and J by 7 bases; unmatched bases: 7. CDR1 and CDR2 from the germline V gene are DFQATT and SNEGSKA (reference sequence). CDR3 region: CSARPPGLAGRTQYF. The CDR3, as DNA: TGCAGTGCTAGACCTCCGGGACTAGCGGGGAGGACCCAGTACTTC.

This clonotype was seen a handful of times. V gene TRBV25-1 combines with J gene TRBJ2-3; 12 bases are shared with TRBD2. CDR3 length equals 16 residues. The J segment lost 4 bases and the V segment lost 5 bases, leaving 7 bases of the junction unmatched. Germline loops: CDR1 MGHDK, CDR2 SYGVNS. CDR3: CASSRGLAGGPDTQYF. The CDR3 DNA reads as TGTGCCAGCAGTAGGGGGCTAGCGGGGGGGCCAGATACGCAGTATTTT.

V usage is TRBV11-2 and J usage is TRBJ2-4; TRBD2 agrees at 10 bases. The V and J ends lost 4 bases and 1 base, in that order; junction bases with no gene match: 13. This CDR3 spans 19 amino acids. Per germline, CDR1 SGHAT and CDR2 FQNNGV. The CDR3 is CASSYRGSGGAAAKNIQYF. The CDR3, as DNA: TGTGCCAGCAGCTACCGGGGGAGCGGGGGGGCCGCGGCCAAAAACATTCAGTACTTC.

This rearrangement joins TRBV4-3 to TRBJ1-3; 7 bases fit TRBD1. Germline CDR1 is LGHNA and CDR2 is YSLEER. This CDR3 spans 16 amino acids. The V segment lost 0 bases and the J segment 4 bases; nucleotides outside the gene matches: 6. The CDR3 DNA reads TGCGCCAGCAGCCAAGATACAGGGGTGCGCGGAAACACCATATATTTT. Its protein is CASSQDTGVRGNTIYF.

The chain carries TRBV2 and TRBJ2-5, with 7 bases aligning to TRBD1. Losses at the gene ends were 2 bases for V and 1 base for J; bases not matched to a gene: 4. Germline assignment: CDR1 SNHLY and CDR2 FYNNEI. The CDR3 totals 15 residues. As DNA, the CDR3 is TGTGCCAGCAGTGAAATACAGGGGCCCCAAGAGACCCAGTACTTC. It yields the protein CASSEIQGPQETQYF.

This clonotype was seen only a few times. This rearrangement joins TRBV5-1 to TRBJ2-5; possibly TRBD2 for D (6 bases). Germline lookup yields CDR1 SGHRS and CDR2 YFSETQ. CDR3 length equals 15 residues. V lost 0 bases and J lost 4, with 13 bases in between. CDR3 sequence reads: CASSLEGGNAETQYF. The DNA of the CDR3 is TGCGCCAGCAGCTTGGAGGGCGGGAACGCAGAGACCCAGTACTTC. Full variable domain (outside the CDR3, taken from reference TRBV5-1 and TRBJ2-5): KAGVTQTPRYLIKTRGQQVTLSCSPISGHRSVSWYQQTPGQGLQFLFEYFSETQRNKGNFPGRFSGRQFSNSRSEMNVSTLELGDSALYLCASSLEGGNAETQYFGPGTRLLVL.

The chain employs TRBV20-1 and TRBJ2-7, with 12 bases that match TRBD1. J gave up 6 bases and V 5 bases, and 5 bases lay outside the gene matches. The V gene's germline CDR1 is DFQATT and CDR2 SNEGSKA (reference sequence). The CDR3 is made up of 13 amino acids. DNA for the CDR3: TGCAGTGCTGGAGGGACAGGGGGCTCCGAGCAGTACTTC. This encodes CSAGGTGGSEQYF.

This clonotype turned up a few times. The genes are TRBV21-1 and TRBJ2-7; the D call in the table, TRBD1, was not verified against the DNA. TRBV21-1 is a pseudogene segment. This CDR3 is 11 amino acids long. DNA for the CDR3: TGTGCCAGCGCCGGGCACTACGAGCAGTACGTC. Translation gives CASAGHYEQYV.

The chain recombines TRBV3-1 with TRBJ2-2; D is unclear. CDR1 is LGHDT, CDR2 YNNKEL, per germline (reference sequence). Trimming cost V 3 bases and J 6 bases, with 17 bases left between them. The CDR3 loop spans 16 amino acids. The CDR3 region is CASSHLRRYWPGELFF. The CDR3 DNA follows: TGTGCCAGCAGCCACCTTAGACGGTATTGGCCCGGGGAGCTGTTTTTT.

The rearrangement joins TRBV6-5 to TRBJ1-2; TRBD1 might be the D (5 bases). Trimming removed 0 bases from V and 8 bases from J, with 19 bases in between. Per germline, CDR1 MNHEY and CDR2 SVGAGI. The CDR3 is 16 residues long. The CDR3: CASSYSATGTYAGYTF. In nucleotides, the CDR3 is TGTGCCAGCAGTTACTCGGCAACCGGGACGTACGCGGGCTACACCTTC.

V is TRBV7-8 and J is TRBJ2-1; D is tentatively TRBD1 or TRBD2 (6 bases each). The CDR3 consists of 12 residues. Between the trimmed V and J ends, which lost 8 bases and 7 bases, there was a span of 12 bases. Germline CDR1 is SGHVS and CDR2 is FQNEAQ. The CDR3 coding sequence is TGTGCCAGCGGGGGGCCGGGGAATGAGCAGTTCTTC. Its protein is CASGGPGNEQFF.

The chain uses TRBV6-5 and TRBJ1-6; 9 bases line up with TRBD1. The J segment lost 13 bases and the V segment lost 1 base, leaving 5 bases of the junction unmatched. CDR3 length equals 14 residues. Germline CDR1 is MNHEY and CDR2 is SVGAGI. CDR3 residues: CASSYYRGQGPLHF. The CDR3 DNA reads TGTGCCAGCAGTTACTACAGGGGGCAGGGGCCCCTCCACTTT.

The V and J genes are TRBV7-9 and TRBJ2-1; possible D gene TRBD1, 5 bases. The CDR3 has 15 amino acids. Trimming took 3 bases from V and 0 from J, leaving 9 bases between them. CDR1 is SEHNR, CDR2 FQNEAQ, per germline (reference sequence). This CDR3 is CASSFAQDSYNEQFF. CDR3 DNA: TGTGCCAGCAGCTTCGCACAGGACTCCTACAATGAGCAGTTCTTC. The full variable domain, completed using reference TRBV7-9 and TRBJ2-1, is DTGVSQNPRHKITKRGQNVTFRCDPISEHNRLYWYRQTLGQGPEFLTYFQNEAQLEKSRLLSDRFSAERPKGSFSTLEIQRTEQGDSAMYLCASSFAQDSYNEQFFGPGTRLTVL.

The chain couples TRBV13 to TRBJ1-4; no clear D. The V gene lost 2 bases and the J gene lost 11 bases, with 27 bases spanning the gap. The CDR3 runs to 18 residues. Germline CDR1 is PRHDT and CDR2 is FYEKMQ (reference sequence). The CDR3 is CASSLYSGIYGMKGKLFF. CDR3 nucleotide sequence: TGTGCCAGCAGCTTATACTCCGGGATATATGGAATGAAAGGGAAACTGTTTTTT.

The V and J genes are TRBV20-1 and TRBJ1-1; 8 bases are a match to TRBD1. V lost 6 bases to trimming and J lost 4 bases; unmatched junction nucleotides: 10. Germline V CDR1 and CDR2: DFQATT, SNEGSKA (reference sequence). CDR3 length: 14 amino acids. Here the CDR3 reads CSAGTGQWVTEAFF. CDR3 sequence (DNA): TGCAGTGCAGGGACAGGTCAATGGGTCACTGAAGCTTTCTTT.